This is a list of T cell receptor beta chains from one sample in a study of shared clonotypes between healthy human individuals. Clones were read by immunoSEQ multiplex PCR, and TCRdb kept only the in-frame ones, dropping some. The sample yields around 510,000 clones, about 96% seen once. The sample was naive CD4+ T cells sorted from blood. The receptors stem from a woman in her 30s in good health. Both conserved end residues are part of each CDR3. D genes are given only for firm matches. Only part of the rows carry a size: once, few, many, or a class if the clone is expanded.

size	D	V	J	CDR3	DNA
-	-	TRBV19	TRBJ2-3	CASKRSSDRDTQYF	TGTGCCAGTAAAAGGTCTTCGGATCGGGATACGCAGTATTTT
once	-	TRBV27	TRBJ2-3	CASSVGTVSTDTQYF	TGTGCCAGCAGTGTCGGGACGGTTAGCACAGATACGCAGTATTTT
-	-	TRBV11-2	TRBJ2-5	CASSLDGAATQYF	TGTGCCAGCAGCTTAGATGGGGCGGCAACCCAGTACTTC
-	TRBD2	TRBV5-1	TRBJ2-1	CASSSSGLAGVREQFF	TGCGCCAGCAGCTCCTCGGGACTAGCGGGAGTGCGGGAGCAGTTCTTC
-	-	TRBV5-6	TRBJ2-3	CASMRGRYPANTQYF	TGTGCCAGCATGAGAGGCCGATACCCCGCGAATACGCAGTATTTT
-	-	TRBV5-1	TRBJ1-5	CASSLALATIGSRRNQPQHF	TGCGCCAGCAGCTTGGCCCTGGCGACTATTGGATCAAGACGCAATCAGCCCCAGCATTTT
-	-	TRBV5-4	TRBJ1-3	CASSLAGVSGNTIYF	TGTGCCAGCAGCTTGGCAGGGGTCTCTGGAAACACCATATATTTT
-	TRBD1	TRBV4-1	TRBJ1-1	CASSQVRRTGNEAFF	TGCGCCAGCAGCCAAGTACGCAGGACAGGCAATGAAGCTTTCTTT
-	-	TRBV5-1	TRBJ2-7	CASRSGREQYF	TGCGCCAGCAGGTCTGGGCGCGAGCAGTACTTC
-	TRBD2	TRBV27	TRBJ2-3	CASSSTSGKYTQYF	TGTGCCAGCAGTTCTACTAGCGGGAAGTATACGCAGTATTTT